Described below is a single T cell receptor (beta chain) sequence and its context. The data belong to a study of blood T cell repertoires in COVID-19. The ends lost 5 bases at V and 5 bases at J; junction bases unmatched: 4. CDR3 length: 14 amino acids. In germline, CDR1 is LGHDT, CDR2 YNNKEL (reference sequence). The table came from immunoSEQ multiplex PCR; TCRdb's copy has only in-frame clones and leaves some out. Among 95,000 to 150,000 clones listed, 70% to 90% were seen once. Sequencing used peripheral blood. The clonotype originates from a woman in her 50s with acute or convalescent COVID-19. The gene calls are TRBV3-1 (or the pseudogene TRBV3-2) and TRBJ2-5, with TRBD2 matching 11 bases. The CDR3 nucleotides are TGTGCCAGCAGCGATCGACTAGCGGGGGAGACCCAGTACTTC. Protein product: CASSDRLAGETQYF.